A single sample is the source of the 9 T cell receptor beta chains below, sequenced in a study of blood T cell repertoires in COVID-19. Sequencing used immunoSEQ multiplex PCR; TCRdb keeps in-frame clones, though not all of them. The sample lists 320,000 or so clones, roughly nine tenths occurring once. Sequenced material: PBMCs or T cells enriched from blood (not recorded which). Source of these receptors: a man in his 60s who had recovered from COVID-19.

This chain uses TRBV3-1 (or the pseudogene TRBV3-2) with TRBJ2-2; 8 bases are shared with TRBD2. CDR3 size: 17 residues. J gave up 1 base and V 2 bases, and 6 bases lay outside the gene matches. Germline V gives CDR1 LGHDT, CDR2 YNNKEL (reference sequence). CDR3 in amino acids: CASSQQTGLGNTGELFF. The CDR3 nucleotides are TGTGCCAGCAGCCAACAAACGGGACTAGGGAACACCGGGGAGCTGTTTTTT.

The rearrangement links TRBV2 to TRBJ1-4; 7 bases are shared with TRBD1. The germline CDR1 and CDR2 sequences are SNHLY and FYNNEI. This CDR3 has 13 amino acids. J gave up 4 bases and V 6 bases, and 2 bases lay outside the gene matches. The CDR3 bases are TGTGCCAGCAGGGGACAGCATAATGAAAAACTGTTTTTT. It is translated as CASRGQHNEKLFF. The entire variable domain, with the rest obtained from reference TRBV2 and TRBJ1-4, is as follows: EPEVTQTPSHQVTQMGQEVILRCVPISNHLYFYWYRQILGQKVEFLVSFYNNEISEKSEIFDDQFSVERPDGSNFTLKIRSTKLEDSAMYFCASRGQHNEKLFFGSGTQLSVL.

The chain has TRBV6-6 and TRBJ1-1; no firm D call. The CDR3 loop spans 11 amino acids. Germline loops: CDR1 MNHNY, CDR2 SVGAGI (reference sequence). V was shortened by 2 bases and J by 10 bases, with 8 bases between the two germline ends. CDR3 sequence: CASSYTRGAFF. The CDR3 bases are TGTGCCAGCAGTTACACCCGGGGAGCTTTCTTT.

CDR3 loop: CASQGLAQTGELFF. The CDR3 nucleotides are TGTGCCAGCCAAGGACTAGCGCAAACCGGGGAGCTGTTTTTT. The V gene is TRBV3-1 (or the pseudogene TRBV3-2), the J gene TRBJ2-2; 9 bases match TRBD2. Germline assignment: CDR1 LGHDT and CDR2 YNNKEL (reference sequence). V shed 8 bases, J shed 5 bases, and the junction held 6 bases outside the gene matches. This CDR3 is 14 amino acids long.

V is TRBV10-1 and J is TRBJ2-1, with TRBD2 matching 12 bases. The CDR3 contains 15 residues. The germline V gene encodes CDR1 WNHNN and CDR2 SYGVQD (reference sequence). V gave up 6 bases and J gave up 6 bases; unmatched junction bases: 6. As DNA, the CDR3 is TGCGCCAGCAGCGACAGGACTAGCGGGATCAATGAGCAGTTCTTC. This codes for CASSDRTSGINEQFF.

This clone was seen only once. The CDR3 nucleotides read TGTGCCAGTAGTATTCTGAGGGCGGGGACCTCCGGTGGGGCTTTCTTT. As protein: CASSILRAGTSGGAFF. This chain uses TRBV19 with TRBJ1-1; possible D gene TRBD1, 5 bases. The V gene's germline CDR1 is LNHDA and CDR2 SQIVND (reference sequence). The CDR3 sequence is 16 residues long. V was trimmed by 3 bases and J by 11 bases, leaving 25 bases between them.

The rearrangement uses TRBV7-2 and TRBJ1-1, with D possibly TRBD1 on 5 matching bases. CDR1 and CDR2 (germline): SGHTA, FQGNSA. The CDR3 extends over 16 amino acids. The V and J ends lost 2 bases and 3 bases respectively, with 16 bases between them. CDR3 loop: CASSLTQGRLDTEAFF. CDR3 in DNA: TGTGCCAGCAGCTTAACCCAGGGAAGGCTGGACACTGAAGCTTTCTTT.

This chain uses TRBV5-6 with TRBJ2-2; perhaps TRBD2 as D (6 bases). Trimming left V 3 bases short and J 5 bases short, with 20 bases between. CDR1 and CDR2 (germline): SGHDT, YYEEEE. This CDR3 is built from 17 residues. DNA for the CDR3: TGTGCCAGCAGCTGGGGCCCGGACAAAGGAGGGACCGGGGAGCTGTTTTTT. This encodes CASSWGPDKGGTGELFF. Using reference TRBV5-6 and TRBJ2-2 for the parts outside the CDR3, the full variable domain is DAGVTQSPTHLIKTRGQQVTLRCSPKSGHDTVSWYQQALGQGPQFIFQYYEEEERQRGNFPDRFSGHQFPNYSSELNVNALLLGDSALYLCASSWGPDKGGTGELFFGEGSRLTVL.

Only one count was recorded for this clone. The J gene is TRBJ2-3, the V gene TRBV24-1; 11 nucleotides match TRBD2. CDR1 is KGHDR, CDR2 SFDVKD, per germline. The ends lost 3 bases at V and 3 bases at J; junction bases unmatched: 13. The CDR3 is 19 residues long. CDR3 bases: TGTGCCACCAGTGATCGACTAGCGGGAACAAATGGGGCAACAGATACGCAGTATTTT. It is translated as CATSDRLAGTNGATDTQYF.